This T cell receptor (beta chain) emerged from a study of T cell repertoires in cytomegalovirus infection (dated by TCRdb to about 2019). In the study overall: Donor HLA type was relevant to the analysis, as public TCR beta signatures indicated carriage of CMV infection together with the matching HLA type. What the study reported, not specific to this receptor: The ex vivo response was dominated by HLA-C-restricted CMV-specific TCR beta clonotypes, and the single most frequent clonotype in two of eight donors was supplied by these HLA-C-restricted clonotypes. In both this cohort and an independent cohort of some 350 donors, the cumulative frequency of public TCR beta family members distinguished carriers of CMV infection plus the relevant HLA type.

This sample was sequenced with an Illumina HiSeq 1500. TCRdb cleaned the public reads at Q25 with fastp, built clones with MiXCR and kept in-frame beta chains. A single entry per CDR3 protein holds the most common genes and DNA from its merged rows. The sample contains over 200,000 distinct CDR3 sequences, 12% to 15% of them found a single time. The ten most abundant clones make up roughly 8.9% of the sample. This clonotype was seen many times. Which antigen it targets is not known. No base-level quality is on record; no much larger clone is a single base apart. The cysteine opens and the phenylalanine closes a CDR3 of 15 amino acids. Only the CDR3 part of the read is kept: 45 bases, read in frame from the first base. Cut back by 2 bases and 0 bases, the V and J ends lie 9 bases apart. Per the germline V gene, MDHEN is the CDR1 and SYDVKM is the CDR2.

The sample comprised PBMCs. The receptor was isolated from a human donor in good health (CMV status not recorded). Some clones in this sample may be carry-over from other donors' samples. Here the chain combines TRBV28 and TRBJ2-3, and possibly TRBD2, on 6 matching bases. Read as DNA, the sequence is TGTGCCAGCAGTTTAGCGGGGATAAGCACAGATACGCAGTATTTT. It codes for CASSLAGISTDTQYF. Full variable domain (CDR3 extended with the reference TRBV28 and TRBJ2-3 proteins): DVKVTQSSRYLVKRTGEKVFLECVQDMDHENMFWYRQDPGLGLRLIYFSYDVKMKEKGDIPEGYSVSREKKERFSLILESASTNQTSMYLCASSLAGISTDTQYFGPGTRLTVL.